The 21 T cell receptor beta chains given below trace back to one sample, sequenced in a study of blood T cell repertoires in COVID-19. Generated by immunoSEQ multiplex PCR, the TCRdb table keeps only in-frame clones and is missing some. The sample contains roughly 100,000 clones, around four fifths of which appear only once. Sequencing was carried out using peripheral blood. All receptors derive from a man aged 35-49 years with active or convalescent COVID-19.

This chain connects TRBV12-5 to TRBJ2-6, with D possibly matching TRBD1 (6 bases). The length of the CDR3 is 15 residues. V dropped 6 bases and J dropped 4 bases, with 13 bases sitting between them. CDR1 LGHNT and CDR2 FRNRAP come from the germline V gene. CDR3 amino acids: CASGPTGTGANVLTF. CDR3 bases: TGTGCTAGTGGCCCCACAGGGACAGGGGCCAACGTCCTGACTTTC.

The CDR3 loop reads CASSLARDNGELFF. In DNA form, the CDR3 reads TGCGCCAGCAGCTTGGCCAGGGATAACGGGGAGCTGTTTTTT. This sequence joins TRBV5-1 and TRBJ2-2; tentative D call: TRBD1 (5 bases). From germline, CDR1 is SGHRS and CDR2 YFSETQ. The CDR3 runs to 14 residues. Trimming removed 0 bases from V and 7 bases from J, with 10 bases in between.

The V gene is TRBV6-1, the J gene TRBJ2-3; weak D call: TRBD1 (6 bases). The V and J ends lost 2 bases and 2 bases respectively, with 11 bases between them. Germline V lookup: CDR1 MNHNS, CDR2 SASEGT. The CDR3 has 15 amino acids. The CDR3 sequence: CASSEWGPTTDTQYF. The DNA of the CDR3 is TGTGCCAGCAGTGAATGGGGGCCCACCACAGATACGCAGTATTTT.

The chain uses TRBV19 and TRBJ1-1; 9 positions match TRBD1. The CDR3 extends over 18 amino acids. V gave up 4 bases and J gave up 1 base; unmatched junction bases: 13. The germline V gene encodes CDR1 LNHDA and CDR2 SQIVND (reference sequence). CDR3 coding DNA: TGTGCCAGTAGTACTCCTCCGGACAGGGGATGGGGGAACACTGAAGCTTTCTTT. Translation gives CASSTPPDRGWGNTEAFF.

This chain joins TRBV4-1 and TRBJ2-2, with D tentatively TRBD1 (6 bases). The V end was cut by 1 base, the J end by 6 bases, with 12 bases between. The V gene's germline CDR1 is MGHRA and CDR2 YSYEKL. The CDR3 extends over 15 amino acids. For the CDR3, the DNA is TGCGCCAGCAGCCAAGGCCCTACAGGGTCCGGGGAGCTGTTTTTT. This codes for CASSQGPTGSGELFF.

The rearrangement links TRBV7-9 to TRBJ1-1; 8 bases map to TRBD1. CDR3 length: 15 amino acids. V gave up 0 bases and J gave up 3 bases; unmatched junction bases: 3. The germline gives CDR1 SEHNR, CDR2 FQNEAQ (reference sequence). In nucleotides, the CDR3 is TGTGCCAGCAGCTTAGCAGAGACAGGGGACACTGAAGCTTTCTTT. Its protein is CASSLAETGDTEAFF. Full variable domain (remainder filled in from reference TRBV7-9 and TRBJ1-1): DTGVSQNPRHKITKRGQNVTFRCDPISEHNRLYWYRQTLGQGPEFLTYFQNEAQLEKSRLLSDRFSAERPKGSFSTLEIQRTEQGDSAMYLCASSLAETGDTEAFFGQGTRLTVV.

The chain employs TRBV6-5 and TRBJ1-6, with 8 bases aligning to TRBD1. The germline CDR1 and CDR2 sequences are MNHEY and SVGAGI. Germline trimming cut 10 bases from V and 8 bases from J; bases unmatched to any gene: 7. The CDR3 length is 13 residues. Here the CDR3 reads CATSTGADSPLHF. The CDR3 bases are TGTGCCACCTCGACAGGGGCGGATTCACCCCTCCACTTT.

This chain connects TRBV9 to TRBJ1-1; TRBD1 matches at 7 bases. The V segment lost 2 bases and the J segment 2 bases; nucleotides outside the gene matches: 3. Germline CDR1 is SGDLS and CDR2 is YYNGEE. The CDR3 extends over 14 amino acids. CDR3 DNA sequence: TGTGCCAGCAGCGTCACAGGGGCCAACACTGAAGCTTTCTTT. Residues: CASSVTGANTEAFF.

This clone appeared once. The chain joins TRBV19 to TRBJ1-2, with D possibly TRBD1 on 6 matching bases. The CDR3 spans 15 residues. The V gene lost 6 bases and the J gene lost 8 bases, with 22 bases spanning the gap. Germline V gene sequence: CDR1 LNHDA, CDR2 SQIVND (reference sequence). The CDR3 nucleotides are TGTGCCAGTAGCGCTACCGAAACAGGGTTGGGAGGCTACACCTTC. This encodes CASSATETGLGGYTF. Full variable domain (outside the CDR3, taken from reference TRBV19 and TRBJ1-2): DGGITQSPKYLFRKEGQNVTLSCEQNLNHDAMYWYRQDPGQGLRLIYYSQIVNDFQKGDIAEGYSVSREKKESFPLTVTSAQKNPTAFYLCASSATETGLGGYTFGSGTRLTVV.

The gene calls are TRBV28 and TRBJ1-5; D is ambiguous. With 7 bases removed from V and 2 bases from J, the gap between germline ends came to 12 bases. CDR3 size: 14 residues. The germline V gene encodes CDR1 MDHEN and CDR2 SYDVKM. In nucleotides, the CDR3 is TGTGCCAGCACCCTTCTCTCGGGCAATCAGCCCCAGCATTTT. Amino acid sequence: CASTLLSGNQPQHF.

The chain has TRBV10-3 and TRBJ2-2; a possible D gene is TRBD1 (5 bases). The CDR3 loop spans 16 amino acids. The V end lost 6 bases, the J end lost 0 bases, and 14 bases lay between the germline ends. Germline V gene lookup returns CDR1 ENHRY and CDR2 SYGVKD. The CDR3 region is CAIRPAGISNTGELFF. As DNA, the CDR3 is TGTGCCATCAGGCCGGCAGGGATCTCGAACACCGGGGAGCTGTTTTTT.

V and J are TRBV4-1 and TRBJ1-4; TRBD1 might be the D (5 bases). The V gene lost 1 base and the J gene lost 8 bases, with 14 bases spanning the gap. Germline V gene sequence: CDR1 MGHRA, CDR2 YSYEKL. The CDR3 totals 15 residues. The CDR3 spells CASSQAGRGKEKLFF. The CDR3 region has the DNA TGCGCCAGCAGCCAAGCCGGAAGGGGAAAGGAAAAACTGTTTTTT.

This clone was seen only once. The CDR3 DNA reads TGTGCCAGCAGTTTCCGGCAGGGGGCGAGTAATGAGCAGTTCTTC. It is translated as CASSFRQGASNEQFF. This chain joins TRBV5-6 and TRBJ2-1, with TRBD1 identical over 8 bases. V gave up 5 bases and J gave up 7 bases; unmatched junction bases: 11. The CDR3 is made up of 15 amino acids. Germline CDR1 and CDR2: SGHDT and YYEEEE. Complete variable domain (other parts from reference TRBV5-6 and TRBJ2-1): DAGVTQSPTHLIKTRGQQVTLRCSPKSGHDTVSWYQQALGQGPQFIFQYYEEEERQRGNFPDRFSGHQFPNYSSELNVNALLLGDSALYLCASSFRQGASNEQFFGPGTRLTVL.

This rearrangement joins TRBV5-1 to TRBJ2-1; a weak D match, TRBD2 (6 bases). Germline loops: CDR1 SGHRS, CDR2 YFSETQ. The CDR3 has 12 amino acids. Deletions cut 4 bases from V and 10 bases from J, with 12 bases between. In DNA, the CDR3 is TGCGCCAGCAGCGGAACTAGCCACGAGCAGTTCTTC. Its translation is CASSGTSHEQFF.

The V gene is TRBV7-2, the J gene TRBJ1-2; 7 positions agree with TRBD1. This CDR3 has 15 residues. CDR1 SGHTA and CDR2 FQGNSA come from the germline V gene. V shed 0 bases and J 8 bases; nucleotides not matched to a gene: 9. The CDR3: CASSLASREGAGYTF. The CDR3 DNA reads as TGTGCCAGCAGCTTAGCGTCCCGTGAGGGGGCAGGCTACACCTTC.

CDR3 coding DNA: TGTGCCAGCAGCTTAGTCCGGGGGGAAAAACTGTTTTTT. Its translation: CASSLVRGEKLFF. V is TRBV7-2 and J is TRBJ1-4, with D possibly being TRBD1 (5 bases). From germline, CDR1 is SGHTA and CDR2 FQGNSA. Trimming removed 1 base from V and 8 bases from J, with 8 bases in between. The CDR3 loop spans 13 amino acids.

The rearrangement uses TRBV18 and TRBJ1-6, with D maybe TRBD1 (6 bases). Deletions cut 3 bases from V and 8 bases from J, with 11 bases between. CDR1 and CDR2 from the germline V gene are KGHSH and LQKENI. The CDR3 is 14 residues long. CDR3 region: CASSPSGHDSPLHF. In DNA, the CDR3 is TGTGCCAGCTCACCTTCGGGACACGATTCACCCCTCCACTTT.

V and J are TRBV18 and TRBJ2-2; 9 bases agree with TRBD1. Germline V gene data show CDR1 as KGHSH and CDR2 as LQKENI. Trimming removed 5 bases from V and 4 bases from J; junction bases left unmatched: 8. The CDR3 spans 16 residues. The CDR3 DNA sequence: TGTGCCAGCTCATCCACGGGACAGGGAGGCACCGGGGAGCTGTTTTTT. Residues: CASSSTGQGGTGELFF.

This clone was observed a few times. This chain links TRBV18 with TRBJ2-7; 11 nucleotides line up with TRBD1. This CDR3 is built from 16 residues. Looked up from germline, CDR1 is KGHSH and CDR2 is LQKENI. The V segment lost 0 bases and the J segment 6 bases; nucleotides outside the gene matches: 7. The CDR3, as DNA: TGTGCCAGCTCACCACCGAGGCGGGACAGGGGGGTCGAGCAGTACTTC. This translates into CASSPPRRDRGVEQYF.

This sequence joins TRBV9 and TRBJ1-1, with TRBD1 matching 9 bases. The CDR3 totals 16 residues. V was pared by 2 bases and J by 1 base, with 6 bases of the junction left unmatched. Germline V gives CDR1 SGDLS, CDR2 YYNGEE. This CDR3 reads CASSVRTGQGNTEAFF. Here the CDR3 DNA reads TGTGCCAGCAGCGTGAGAACGGGACAGGGGAACACTGAAGCTTTCTTT. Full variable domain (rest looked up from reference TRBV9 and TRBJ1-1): DSGVTQTPKHLITATGQRVTLRCSPRSGDLSVYWYQQSLDQGLQFLIQYYNGEERAKGNILERFSAQQFPDLHSELNLSSLELGDSALYFCASSVRTGQGNTEAFFGQGTRLTVV.

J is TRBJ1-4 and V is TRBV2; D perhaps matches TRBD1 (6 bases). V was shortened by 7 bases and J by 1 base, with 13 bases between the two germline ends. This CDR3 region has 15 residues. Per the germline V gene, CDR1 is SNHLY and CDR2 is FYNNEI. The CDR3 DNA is TGTGCCAGCAACTGGGGGGGGCGAACTAATGAAAAACTGTTTTTT. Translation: CASNWGGRTNEKLFF.